This T cell receptor beta chain is from a study of shared clonotypes between healthy human individuals. The method was immunoSEQ multiplex PCR; TCRdb's version includes in-frame clones alone and lacks a portion of them. Of some 2,100,000 clones in the sample, 85% to 95% were seen once. V was cut by 1 base and J by 4 bases, with 5 bases left in between. Germline lookup yields CDR1 SGHDN and CDR2 FVKESK. The CDR3 spans 12 residues. This clone showed up just once. The sample holds other DNA sequences that translate to the same CDR3. It was CD45RO-negative cells, positively selected for CCR7, that made up naive CD8 cells, with terminally differentiated effector memory CD45RA+ cells excluded.

The TCR comes from a man aged 18 to 30 in good health. Some clones in this sample may be carry-over from other donors' samples. The chain couples TRBV14 to TRBJ2-7; D not certain. The sample consisted of naive CD8+ T cells from PBMCs. The CDR3 DNA reads TGTGCCAGCAGCCAAGTTGGATACGAGCAGTACTTC. Translated, it gives CASSQVGYEQYF.